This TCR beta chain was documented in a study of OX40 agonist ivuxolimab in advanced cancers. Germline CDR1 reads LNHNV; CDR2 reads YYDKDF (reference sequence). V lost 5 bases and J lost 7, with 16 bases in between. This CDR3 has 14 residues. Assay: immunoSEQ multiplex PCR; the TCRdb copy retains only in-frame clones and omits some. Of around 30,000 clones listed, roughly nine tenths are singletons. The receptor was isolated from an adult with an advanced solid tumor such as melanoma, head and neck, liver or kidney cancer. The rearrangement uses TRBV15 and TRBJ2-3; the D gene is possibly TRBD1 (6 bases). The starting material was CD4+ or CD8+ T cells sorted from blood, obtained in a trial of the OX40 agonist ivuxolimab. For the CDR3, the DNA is TGTGCCACCAGCGGTCTCAGGGGCCCATATACGCAGTATTTT. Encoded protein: CATSGLRGPYTQYF.